What follows are 14 T cell receptor beta chains derived from one specimen sequenced in a study of T cell responses to AZD1222 COVID-19 vaccine (dated by TCRdb to about 2021). The label giving this sample's time point can be read as: baseline before first vaccination. Library preparation was by the immunoSEQ multiplex PCR assay. TCRdb took this table from immuneACCESS and kept in-frame rearrangements with V and J called. Such tables lack part of the clones; where checked against another copy, unresolved V genes explain under half of the gap, and the rest is unexplained. In all, the sample holds 150,000 or so clones, and about 92% of those were seen once. Together, the top ten hold 2.3% of the sample. Sequenced here: peripheral blood, sampled on day 0 of AZD1222 vaccination. The receptors stem from an adult in good health.

DNA for the CDR3: TGTGCCAGCAGCTTGGCCCTGACAGGGGTGGGCAACTATGGCTACACCTTC. As protein: CASSLALTGVGNYGYTF. The chain links TRBV5-4 to TRBJ1-2; 8 bases align to TRBD1. V trimming: 0 bases; J trimming: 2 bases; junction bases outside the gene matches: 9. CDR3 size: 17 residues. From germline, CDR1 is SGHNT and CDR2 YYREEE (reference sequence).

Here the CDR3 reads CAISEYVASYEQYF. CDR3 nucleotide sequence: TGTGCCATCAGTGAGTATGTGGCCTCCTACGAGCAGTACTTC. The chain combines TRBV10-3 with TRBJ2-7; no clear D. Per the germline V gene, CDR1 is ENHRY and CDR2 is SYGVKD. Trimming stripped 1 base from V and 0 bases from J, with 7 bases between. This CDR3 is 14 amino acids long.

This rearrangement joins TRBV27 to TRBJ1-2, with 9 bases lining up with TRBD1. V lost 6 bases, J lost 8 bases, and 10 bases stayed unmatched. There are 14 residues in the CDR3. Germline V gene data show CDR1 as MNHEY and CDR2 as SMNVEV (reference sequence). In nucleotides, the CDR3 is TGTGCCAGCAGACCCGGGACAGGGTTCATAGGCTACACCTTC. It is translated as CASRPGTGFIGYTF.

The rearrangement joins TRBV6-5 to TRBJ1-2, with 9 bases lining up with TRBD1. Trimming removed 2 bases from V and 8 bases from J; junction bases left unmatched: 3. The CDR3 contains 13 residues. Germline loops: CDR1 MNHEY, CDR2 SVGAGI. The CDR3 region has the DNA TGTGCCAGCAGTTACGGGACAGGGTTCGGCTACACCTTC. Amino acid sequence: CASSYGTGFGYTF.

CDR3 sequence reads: CATRDGVYTEAFF. The CDR3 nucleotides read TGTGCCACCAGAGATGGGGTATACACTGAAGCTTTCTTT. The rearrangement links TRBV15 to TRBJ1-1; D is uncertain. This CDR3 contains 13 residues. The V end lost 6 bases, the J end lost 3 bases, and 11 bases lay between the germline ends. Germline CDR1 and CDR2: LNHNV and YYDKDF (reference sequence).

V usage is TRBV29-1 and J usage is TRBJ1-3, with a possible D match to TRBD1 (6 bases). V lost 4 bases to trimming and J lost 4 bases, with 17 bases between them. Germline V CDR1 and CDR2: SQVTM, ANQGSEA. The CDR3 is 15 amino acids. CDR3 in amino acids: CSVGGMGALGNTIYF. DNA for the CDR3: TGCAGCGTTGGGGGAATGGGGGCCCTGGGAAACACCATATATTTT.

The rearrangement links TRBV12-3 or TRBV12-4 to TRBJ1-1; D remains unclear. Trimming shortened V by 6 bases and J by 1 base, and 9 bases separated the two germline ends. This CDR3 comprises 13 residues. The CDR3 region has the DNA TGTGCCAGCAGCCCGGGGTGGAACACTGAAGCTTTCTTT. The encoded protein is CASSPGWNTEAFF.

The gene calls are TRBV20-1 and TRBJ2-1, with a tentative D call TRBD2 (5 bases). V gave up 4 bases and J gave up 5 bases, with 6 bases separating them. The CDR3 covers 11 residues. Germline values: CDR1 DFQATT, CDR2 SNEGSKA (reference sequence). DNA of the CDR3: TGCAGTGCTAAGGGAGACAATGAGCAGTTCTTC. Translation: CSAKGDNEQFF.

The chain employs TRBV7-2 and TRBJ2-1; D may match TRBD1 or TRBD2 (7 bases each). The CDR3 has 15 residues. V lost 5 bases and J lost 0, with 11 bases in between. Germline assignment: CDR1 SGHTA and CDR2 FQGNSA. Written as DNA, the CDR3 is TGTGCCAGCAGCGCAGGGGGGGACTCCTACAATGAGCAGTTCTTC. It yields the protein CASSAGGDSYNEQFF.

The CDR3 DNA reads as TGTGCCATCAGCGGGGGTGGGGAAGGGACCCAGTACTTC. Translation gives CAISGGGEGTQYF. This sequence joins TRBV10-3 and TRBJ2-5; D perhaps matches TRBD2 (6 bases). This CDR3 spans 13 amino acids. V was pared by 6 bases and J by 7 bases, with 15 bases between. Germline CDR1 reads ENHRY; CDR2 reads SYGVKD.

The chain is built from TRBV19 and TRBJ1-2; D unresolved. There are 11 residues in the CDR3. V was cut by 4 bases and J by 7 bases, with 7 bases left in between. Germline CDR1 is LNHDA and CDR2 is SQIVND (reference sequence). Here the CDR3 DNA reads TGTGCCAGTAGTACCGCCTTTGGCTACACCTTC. As protein: CASSTAFGYTF.

This chain joins TRBV7-2 and TRBJ1-4, with D unclear. V dropped 4 bases and J dropped 3 bases, with 12 bases sitting between them. CDR3 length equals 15 residues. Germline V lookup: CDR1 SGHTA, CDR2 FQGNSA. The CDR3 sequence: CASSSLRSSNEKLFF. The CDR3 DNA sequence: TGTGCCAGCAGCTCCCTGAGGAGTTCTAATGAAAAACTGTTTTTT. Combining the CDR3 with reference TRBV7-2 and TRBJ1-4 gives the whole variable domain GAGVSQSPSNKVTEKGKDVELRCDPISGHTALYWYRQSLGQGLEFLIYFQGNSAPDKSGLPSDRFSAERTGGSVSTLTIQRTQQEDSAVYLCASSSLRSSNEKLFFGSGTQLSVL.

V is TRBV28 and J is TRBJ1-5; TRBD1 aligns across 7 bases. V shed 4 bases, J shed 6 bases, and the junction held 6 bases outside the gene matches. The length of the CDR3 is 14 residues. Germline V gene sequence: CDR1 MDHEN, CDR2 SYDVKM. Written as DNA, the CDR3 is TGTGCCAGCAGTTCCAAGACAGGGCGTCAGCCCCAGCATTTT. Residues: CASSSKTGRQPQHF.

The CDR3 sequence is CAWTWTGGQSPLHF. The CDR3 region has the DNA TGTGCCTGGACCTGGACAGGGGGGCAGTCACCCCTCCACTTT. The V and J genes are TRBV30 and TRBJ1-6; 10 bases fit TRBD1. The CDR3 length is 14 residues. CDR1 is GTSNPN and CDR2 is SVGIG in the germline V gene (reference sequence). J gave up 10 bases and V 4 bases, and 7 bases lay outside the gene matches.